What follows is one TCR beta chain and its context. The data belong to a study of radiotherapy plus CTLA-4 blockade in lung cancer. The repertoire was sequenced with immunoSEQ multiplex PCR; TCRdb's copy has only in-frame clones and lacks some. The repertoire consists of 81,000 or so clones, with approximately 80% occurring once and the leading ten covering 0.65% to 0.85%. The sample consisted of peripheral blood, taken from a patient treated with radiotherapy plus ipilimumab. This receptor was taken from a human donor with non-small cell lung cancer who had stable disease on radiotherapy plus ipilimumab.

The CDR3 protein is CASSFEQGPSEQFF. The CDR3, as DNA: TGTGCCAGCAGCTTTGAACAGGGGCCAAGTGAGCAGTTCTTC. The chain employs TRBV11-3 and TRBJ2-1; 7 nucleotides match TRBD1. This CDR3 spans 14 amino acids. Germline-derived CDR1 and CDR2 are SGHNT and YENEEA. J lost 9 bases, V lost 3 bases, and 8 bases had no gene match. The full variable domain, with the rest looked up from reference TRBV11-3 and TRBJ2-1, is EAGVVQSPRYKIIEKKQPVAFWCNPISGHNTLYWYLQNLGQGPELLIRYENEEAVDDSQLPKDRFSAERLKGVDSTLKIQPAELGDSAVYLCASSFEQGPSEQFFGPGTRLTVL.